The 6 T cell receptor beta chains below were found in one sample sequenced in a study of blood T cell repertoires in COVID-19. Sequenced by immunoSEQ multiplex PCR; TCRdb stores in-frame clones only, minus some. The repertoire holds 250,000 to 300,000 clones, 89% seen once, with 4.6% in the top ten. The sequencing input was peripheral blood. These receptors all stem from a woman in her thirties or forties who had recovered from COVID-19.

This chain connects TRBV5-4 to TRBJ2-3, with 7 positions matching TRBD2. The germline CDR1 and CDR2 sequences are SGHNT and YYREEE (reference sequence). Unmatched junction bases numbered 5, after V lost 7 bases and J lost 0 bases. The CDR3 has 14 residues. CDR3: CASSKRDSTDTQYF. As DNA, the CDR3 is TGTGCCAGCTCGAAGCGGGACAGCACAGATACGCAGTATTTT. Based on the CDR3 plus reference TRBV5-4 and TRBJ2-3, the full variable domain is ETGVTQSPTHLIKTRGQQVTLRCSSQSGHNTVSWYQQALGQGPQFIFQYYREEENGRGNFPPRFSGLQFPNYSSELNVNALELDDSALYLCASSKRDSTDTQYFGPGTRLTVL.

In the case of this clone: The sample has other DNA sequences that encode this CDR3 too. This chain's CDR3 is CASSRDSSGNTIYF. The CDR3 DNA reads TGCGCCAGCAGCAGGGACAGCTCTGGAAACACCATATATTTT. The chain uses TRBV5-1 and TRBJ1-3; 7 bases map to TRBD1. Trimming removed 4 bases from V and 0 bases from J; junction bases left unmatched: 1. The CDR3 contains 14 residues. Germline V gives CDR1 SGHRS, CDR2 YFSETQ.

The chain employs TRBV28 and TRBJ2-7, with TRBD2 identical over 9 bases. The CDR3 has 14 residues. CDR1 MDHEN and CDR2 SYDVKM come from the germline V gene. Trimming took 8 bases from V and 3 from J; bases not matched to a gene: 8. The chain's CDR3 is CASGSSGSGYEQYV. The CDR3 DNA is TGTGCCAGCGGAAGTAGCGGGAGCGGCTACGAGCAGTACGTC.

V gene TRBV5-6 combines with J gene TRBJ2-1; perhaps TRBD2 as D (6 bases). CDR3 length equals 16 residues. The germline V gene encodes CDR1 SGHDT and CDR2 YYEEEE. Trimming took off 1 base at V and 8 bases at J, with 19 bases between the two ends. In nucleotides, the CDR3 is TGTGCCAGCAGCTTGCTCAATGCTCGGGGGTACGATGAGCAGTTCTTC. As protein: CASSLLNARGYDEQFF.

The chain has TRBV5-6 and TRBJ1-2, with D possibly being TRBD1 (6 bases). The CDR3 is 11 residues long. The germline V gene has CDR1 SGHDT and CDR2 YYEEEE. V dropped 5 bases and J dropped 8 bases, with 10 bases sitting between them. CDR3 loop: CASSSGVGYTF. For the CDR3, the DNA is TGTGCCAGCAGTTCAGGGGTCGGCTACACCTTC.

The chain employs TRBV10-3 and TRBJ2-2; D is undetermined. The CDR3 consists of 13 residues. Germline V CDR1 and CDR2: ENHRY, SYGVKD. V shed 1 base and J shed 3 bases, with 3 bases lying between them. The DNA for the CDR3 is TGTGCCATCAGTGAGTTATACACCGGGGAGCTGTTTTTT. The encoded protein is CAISELYTGELFF.